This TCR beta chain came from a study of OX40 agonist ivuxolimab in advanced cancers. V lost 1 base, J lost 4 bases, and 16 bases lay in between. Germline V lookup: CDR1 SGHTA, CDR2 FQGNSA. The length of the CDR3 is 16 residues. Using immunoSEQ multiplex PCR, the repertoire was profiled, and TCRdb retains in-frame clones only, with some absent. The profile shows about 95,000 clones, 85% to 90% of them singletons. The chain has TRBV7-2 and TRBJ1-1, with D maybe TRBD1 (6 bases). Material: CD4+ or CD8+ T cells sorted from blood, obtained in a trial of the OX40 agonist ivuxolimab. This receptor was taken from an adult with an advanced solid tumor such as melanoma, head and neck, liver or kidney cancer. The CDR3 DNA reads as TGTGCCAGCAGCTTAGTTCACTCAGGGGAGGGCACTGAAGCTTTCTTT. Protein product: CASSLVHSGEGTEAFF. Variable domain in full (rest from reference TRBV7-2 and TRBJ1-1): GAGVSQSPSNKVTEKGKDVELRCDPISGHTALYWYRQSLGQGLEFLIYFQGNSAPDKSGLPSDRFSAERTGGSVSTLTIQRTQQEDSAVYLCASSLVHSGEGTEAFFGQGTRLTVV.